The 9 T cell receptor beta chains below were found in one sample sequenced in a study of blood T cell repertoires in COVID-19. Produced via immunoSEQ multiplex PCR; TCRdb's table is partial and in-frame only. The sample yields 200,000 to 250,000 clones, 84% seen once. Sequenced material: peripheral blood. These TCRs come from a woman aged 80 or over with COVID-19, enrolled during active disease.

The chain uses TRBV21-1 and TRBJ2-1; the D segment call TRBD1 is taken from the table without a DNA check. TRBV21-1 is a listed pseudogene. This CDR3 is built from 16 residues. CDR3 sequence (DNA): TGTGCCAGCAGCATAACCCCGACAGGCAGTTACAATGAGCAGTTCTTC. Amino acids: CASSITPTGSYNEQFF.

A note on this clone: Other DNA sequences in the sample encode the same CDR3. The chain carries TRBV7-8 and TRBJ1-6; unclear D gene. Trimming stripped 0 bases from V and 7 bases from J, with 7 bases between. The CDR3 consists of 14 residues. The germline V gene has CDR1 SGHVS and CDR2 FQNEAQ. The CDR3 protein is CASSLAAGNSPLHF. The CDR3 DNA follows: TGTGCCAGCAGCTTAGCGGCGGGAAATTCACCCCTCCACTTT.

The V call is TRBV2, the J call TRBJ1-6, with 8 bases identical to TRBD1. The germline CDR1 and CDR2 sequences are SNHLY and FYNNEI. The V and J ends lost 5 bases and 4 bases, in that order; junction bases with no gene match: 4. The CDR3 loop spans 15 amino acids. The CDR3 DNA sequence: TGTGCCAGCAGTCAACAGGGGGTTTATAATTCACCCCTCCACTTT. This sequence encodes CASSQQGVYNSPLHF.

J is TRBJ1-4 and V is TRBV7-2; D is possibly TRBD1 (6 bases). V was cut by 6 bases and J by 8 bases, with 13 bases left in between. Germline CDR1 is SGHTA and CDR2 is FQGNSA. The CDR3 consists of 13 residues. The CDR3 DNA follows: TGTGCCAGCAGAGGGCAGGGGTACGAAAAACTGTTTTTT. Its translation: CASRGQGYEKLFF.

This chain joins TRBV5-1 and TRBJ1-4; no clear D. CDR3 length: 13 residues. The germline CDR1 and CDR2 sequences are SGHRS and YFSETQ. Trimming removed 1 base at V and 7 bases at J, with 8 bases between. The chain's CDR3 is CASSLSPSEKLFF. The CDR3 coding sequence is TGCGCCAGCAGCTTGTCCCCGAGTGAAAAACTGTTTTTT.

This clone has more than one count but fewer than ten. The rearrangement links TRBV19 to TRBJ1-1; tentatively, D is TRBD1 (6 bases). CDR1 and CDR2 from the germline V gene are LNHDA and SQIVND (reference sequence). Trimming cost V 10 bases and J 3 bases, with 18 bases left between them. This CDR3 contains 14 residues. The CDR3 DNA reads TGTGCCACCAGGCCAGGCAGGGGATACACTGAAGCTTTCTTT. Protein product: CATRPGRGYTEAFF.

The chain links TRBV19 to TRBJ1-2; maybe TRBD1 (5 bases). Trimming took off 6 bases at V and 7 bases at J, with 21 bases between the two ends. This CDR3 is built from 15 residues. Germline V gene data show CDR1 as LNHDA and CDR2 as SQIVND (reference sequence). The CDR3 loop reads CASSIPRVGGGGYTF. CDR3 coding DNA: TGTGCCAGTAGCATCCCCCGGGTCGGGGGGGGTGGCTACACCTTC.

The table lists this clone with a count of one. V and J are TRBV5-5 and TRBJ2-2; D is undetermined. The CDR3 sequence is 16 residues long. Looked up from germline, CDR1 is SGHKS and CDR2 is YYEKEE (reference sequence). Trimming pared 0 bases from V and 1 base from J, leaving 10 bases between. This chain's CDR3 is CASSLVAALNTGELFF. The CDR3 coding sequence is TGTGCCAGCAGCTTGGTTGCGGCACTGAACACCGGGGAGCTGTTTTTT. The full variable domain, with the rest looked up from reference TRBV5-5 and TRBJ2-2, is DAGVTQSPTHLIKTRGQQVTLRCSPISGHKSVSWYQQVLGQGPQFIFQYYEKEERGRGNFPDRFSARQFPNYSSELNVNALLLGDSALYLCASSLVAALNTGELFFGEGSRLTVL.

This rearrangement joins TRBV19 to TRBJ2-4; possible D gene TRBD1, 5 bases. V lost 3 bases, J lost 2 bases, and 8 bases lay in between. Germline CDR1 is LNHDA and CDR2 is SQIVND (reference sequence). The CDR3 spans 14 residues. Here the CDR3 reads CASSIQGTKNIQYF. CDR3 DNA: TGTGCCAGTAGTATCCAGGGTACCAAAAACATTCAGTACTTC.